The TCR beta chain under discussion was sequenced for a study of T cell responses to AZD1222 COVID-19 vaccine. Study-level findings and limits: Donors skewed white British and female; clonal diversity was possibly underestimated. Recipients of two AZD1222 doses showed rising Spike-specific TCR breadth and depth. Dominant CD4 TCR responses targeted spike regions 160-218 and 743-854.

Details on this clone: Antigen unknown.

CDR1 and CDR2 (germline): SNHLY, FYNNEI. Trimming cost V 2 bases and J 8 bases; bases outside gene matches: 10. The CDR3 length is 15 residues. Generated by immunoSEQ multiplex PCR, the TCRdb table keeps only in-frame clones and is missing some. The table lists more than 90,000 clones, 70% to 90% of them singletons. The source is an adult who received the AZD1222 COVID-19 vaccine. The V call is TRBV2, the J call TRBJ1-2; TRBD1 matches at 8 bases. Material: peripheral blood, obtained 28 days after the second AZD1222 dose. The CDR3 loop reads CASSERGTGFWGYTF. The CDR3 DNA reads TGTGCCAGCAGTGAACGGGGGACAGGTTTTTGGGGCTACACCTTC.